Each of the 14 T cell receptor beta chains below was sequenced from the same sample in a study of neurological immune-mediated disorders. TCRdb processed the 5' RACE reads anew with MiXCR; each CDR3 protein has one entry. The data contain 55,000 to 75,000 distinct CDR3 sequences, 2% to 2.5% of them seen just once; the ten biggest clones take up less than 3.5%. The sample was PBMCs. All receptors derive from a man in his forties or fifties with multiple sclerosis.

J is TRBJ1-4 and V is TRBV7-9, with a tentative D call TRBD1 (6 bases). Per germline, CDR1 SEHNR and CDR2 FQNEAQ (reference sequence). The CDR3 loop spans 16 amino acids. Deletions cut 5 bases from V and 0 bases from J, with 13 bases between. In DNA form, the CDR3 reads TGTGCCAGCAGCCGAGGGGACAAAACAACTAATGAAAAACTGTTTTTT. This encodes CASSRGDKTTNEKLFF.

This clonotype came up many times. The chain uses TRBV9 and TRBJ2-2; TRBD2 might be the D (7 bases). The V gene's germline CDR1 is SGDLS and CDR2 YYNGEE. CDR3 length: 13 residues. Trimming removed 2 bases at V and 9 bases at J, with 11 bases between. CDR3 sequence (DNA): TGTGCCAGCAGCGTTGGGGGGGCCTGGGAGCTGTTTTTT. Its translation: CASSVGGAWELFF.

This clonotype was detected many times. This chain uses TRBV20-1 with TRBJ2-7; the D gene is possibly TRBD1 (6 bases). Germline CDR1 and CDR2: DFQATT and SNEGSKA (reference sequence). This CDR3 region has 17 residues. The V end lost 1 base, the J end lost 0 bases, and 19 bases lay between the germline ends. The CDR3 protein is CSARVSRTGGHSYEQYF. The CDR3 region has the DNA TGCAGTGCTAGAGTTAGCCGGACTGGGGGACACTCCTACGAGCAGTACTTC.

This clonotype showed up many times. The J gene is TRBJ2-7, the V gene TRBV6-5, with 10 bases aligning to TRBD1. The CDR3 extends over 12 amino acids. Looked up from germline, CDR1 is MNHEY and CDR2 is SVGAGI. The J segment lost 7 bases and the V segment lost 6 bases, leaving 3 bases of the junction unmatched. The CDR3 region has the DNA TGTGCCAGCAGGCGGACAGGGGGGGAGCAGTACTTC. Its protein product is CASRRTGGEQYF.

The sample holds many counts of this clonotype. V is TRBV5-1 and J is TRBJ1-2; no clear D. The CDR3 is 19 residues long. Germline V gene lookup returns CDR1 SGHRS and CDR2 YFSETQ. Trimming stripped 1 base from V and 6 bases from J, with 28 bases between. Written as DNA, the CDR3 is TGCGCCAGCAGCTTGAAAACGTATCACCGAATTCGACCCGGGGATGGCTACACCTTC. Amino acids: CASSLKTYHRIRPGDGYTF. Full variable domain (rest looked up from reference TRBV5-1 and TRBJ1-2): KAGVTQTPRYLIKTRGQQVTLSCSPISGHRSVSWYQQTPGQGLQFLFEYFSETQRNKGNFPGRFSGRQFSNSRSEMNVSTLELGDSALYLCASSLKTYHRIRPGDGYTFGSGTRLTVV.

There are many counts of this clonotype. This chain's CDR3 is CSASGAGGADTQYF. The CDR3 DNA reads as TGCAGTGCTAGTGGCGCGGGGGGGGCAGATACGCAGTATTTT. V usage is TRBV20-1 and J usage is TRBJ2-3, with 9 bases matching TRBD2. Germline V gene lookup returns CDR1 DFQATT and CDR2 SNEGSKA (reference sequence). With 3 bases clipped from V and 4 bases from J, the junction kept 5 bases outside the gene matches. The length of the CDR3 is 14 residues.

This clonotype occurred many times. CDR3 sequence reads: CASSGDRNQPQHF. CDR3 nucleotides: TGTGCCAGCAGCGGCGACCGGAATCAGCCCCAGCATTTT. This chain links TRBV7-2 with TRBJ1-5; no definite D call. The CDR3 totals 13 residues. Trimming cost V 5 bases and J 4 bases, with 9 bases left between them. Germline CDR1 is SGHTA and CDR2 is FQGNSA.

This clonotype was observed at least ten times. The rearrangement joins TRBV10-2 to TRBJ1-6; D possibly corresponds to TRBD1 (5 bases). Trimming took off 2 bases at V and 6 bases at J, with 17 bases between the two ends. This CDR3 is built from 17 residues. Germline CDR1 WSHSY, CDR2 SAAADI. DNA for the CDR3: TGCGCCAGCAGTGAGATATTGACAGCCGGGGGTAATTCACCCCTCCACTTT. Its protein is CASSEILTAGGNSPLHF.

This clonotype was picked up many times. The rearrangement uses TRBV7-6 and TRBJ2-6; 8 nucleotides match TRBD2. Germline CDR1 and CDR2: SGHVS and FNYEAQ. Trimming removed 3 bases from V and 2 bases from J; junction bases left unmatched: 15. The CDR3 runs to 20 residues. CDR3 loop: CASSFRASGGRLTGANVLTF. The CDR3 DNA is TGTGCCAGCAGCTTTCGAGCAAGCGGGGGCCGATTGACTGGGGCCAACGTCCTGACTTTC.

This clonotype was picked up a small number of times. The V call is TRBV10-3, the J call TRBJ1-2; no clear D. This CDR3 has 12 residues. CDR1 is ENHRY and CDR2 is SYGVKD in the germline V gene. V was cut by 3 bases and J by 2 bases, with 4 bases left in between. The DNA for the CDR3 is TGTGCCATCAGTGATCAGAACTATGGCTACACCTTC. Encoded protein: CAISDQNYGYTF.

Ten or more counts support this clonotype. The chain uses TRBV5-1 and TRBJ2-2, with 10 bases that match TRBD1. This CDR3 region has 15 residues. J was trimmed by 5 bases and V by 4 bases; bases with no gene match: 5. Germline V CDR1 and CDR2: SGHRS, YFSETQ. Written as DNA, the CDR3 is TGCGCCAGCAGCCCGGGACAGGGGTATACCGGGGAGCTGTTTTTT. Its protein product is CASSPGQGYTGELFF.

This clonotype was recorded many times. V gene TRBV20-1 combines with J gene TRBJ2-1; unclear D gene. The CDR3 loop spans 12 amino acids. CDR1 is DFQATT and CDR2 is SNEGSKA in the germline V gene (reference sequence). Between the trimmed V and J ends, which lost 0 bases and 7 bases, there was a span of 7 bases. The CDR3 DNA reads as TGCAGTGCTAGAGATCCGGTAAATGAGCAGTTCTTC. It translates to CSARDPVNEQFF.

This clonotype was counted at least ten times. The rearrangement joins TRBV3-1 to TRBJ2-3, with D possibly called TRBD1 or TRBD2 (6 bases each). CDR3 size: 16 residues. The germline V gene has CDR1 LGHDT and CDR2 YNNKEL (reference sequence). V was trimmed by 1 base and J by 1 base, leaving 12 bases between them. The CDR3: CASSQAGATRTDTQYF. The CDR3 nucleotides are TGTGCCAGCAGCCAAGCGGGGGCCACCCGCACAGATACGCAGTATTTT.

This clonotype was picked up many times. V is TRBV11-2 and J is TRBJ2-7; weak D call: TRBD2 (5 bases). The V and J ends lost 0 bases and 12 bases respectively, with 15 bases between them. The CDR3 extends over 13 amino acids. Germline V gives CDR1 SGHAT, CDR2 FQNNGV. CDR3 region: CASSLDRHSDRYF. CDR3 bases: TGTGCCAGCAGCTTAGATCGGCATAGCGACCGGTACTTC.